Below, 26 T cell receptor beta chains from the same sample are listed, as sequenced in a study of blood T cell repertoires in COVID-19. Only in-frame clones appear in the TCRdb table, and some are missing; sequencing was by immunoSEQ multiplex PCR. The sample records approximately 150,000 clones, about 85% being singletons. Sequences were obtained from peripheral blood. The receptors were gathered from a human donor with acute or convalescent COVID-19. The donor label of this sample is uncertain.

The chain employs TRBV7-2 and TRBJ2-5; D might be TRBD2 (6 bases). Between the trimmed V and J ends, which lost 6 bases and 1 base, there was a span of 9 bases. Germline V CDR1 and CDR2: SGHTA, FQGNSA. This CDR3 region has 13 residues. CDR3 amino acids: CASRKGGQETQYF. In nucleotides, the CDR3 is TGTGCCAGCAGGAAGGGAGGCCAAGAGACCCAGTACTTC.

This clone was counted once. The chain couples TRBV27 to TRBJ1-2, with 8 bases matching TRBD1. The CDR3 sequence is 15 residues long. The ends lost 5 bases at V and 4 bases at J; junction bases unmatched: 9. Germline CDR1 reads MNHEY; CDR2 reads SMNVEV (reference sequence). The CDR3: CASSLWGDRGYGYTF. CDR3 coding DNA: TGTGCCAGCAGTCTCTGGGGCGACAGGGGCTATGGCTACACCTTC.

The genes are TRBV2 and TRBJ1-1; the D gene is possibly TRBD1 (5 bases). Trimming left V 5 bases short and J 9 bases short, with 10 bases between. The CDR3 has 11 amino acids. Germline values: CDR1 SNHLY, CDR2 FYNNEI. The chain's CDR3 is CASSSRQKAFF. CDR3 in DNA: TGTGCCAGCAGTAGCCGACAGAAAGCTTTCTTT.

The rearrangement links TRBV2 to TRBJ2-1; possible D gene TRBD1, 5 bases. V was cut by 2 bases and J by 4 bases, with 12 bases left in between. This CDR3 is 15 amino acids long. Germline assignment: CDR1 SNHLY and CDR2 FYNNEI. The CDR3: CASSERLGQYNEQFF. DNA for the CDR3: TGTGCCAGCAGTGAACGGTTGGGGCAGTACAATGAGCAGTTCTTC.

The gene calls are TRBV10-3 and TRBJ2-7; 10 nucleotides agree with TRBD1. The CDR3 is made up of 15 amino acids. V was clipped by 2 bases and J by 4 bases; unmatched bases: 5. CDR1 is ENHRY and CDR2 is SYGVKD in the germline V gene. The CDR3 loop reads CAISEPRDRGYEQYF. CDR3 DNA: TGTGCCATCAGTGAGCCCCGGGACAGGGGATACGAGCAGTACTTC.

This chain uses TRBV2 with TRBJ1-2; perhaps TRBD1 as D (5 bases). Germline loops: CDR1 SNHLY, CDR2 FYNNEI. Deletions cut 6 bases from V and 8 bases from J, with 10 bases between. This CDR3 region has 11 residues. CDR3: CASSTGWGYTF. The CDR3, as DNA: TGTGCCAGCAGCACAGGCTGGGGCTACACCTTC. Full variable domain (missing parts from reference TRBV2 and TRBJ1-2): EPEVTQTPSHQVTQMGQEVILRCVPISNHLYFYWYRQILGQKVEFLVSFYNNEISEKSEIFDDQFSVERPDGSNFTLKIRSTKLEDSAMYFCASSTGWGYTFGSGTRLTVV.

The rearrangement links TRBV7-3 to TRBJ2-2; D not certain. The CDR3 runs 14 residues. Looked up from germline, CDR1 is SGHTA and CDR2 is FQGTGA. Trimming cost V 5 bases and J 0 bases, with 7 bases left between them. The CDR3 bases are TGTGCCAGCAGCCCGTCCTCGAACACCGGGGAGCTGTTTTTT. Translation gives CASSPSSNTGELFF.

The genes are TRBV11-2 and TRBJ2-1, with 9 bases aligning to TRBD1. CDR3 length: 17 residues. Trimming removed 3 bases from V and 1 base from J; junction bases left unmatched: 7. In germline, CDR1 is SGHAT, CDR2 FQNNGV. For the CDR3, the DNA is TGTGCCAGCAGCTTCAATACAGGGGGCTTATCCTACAATGAGCAGTTCTTC. Protein: CASSFNTGGLSYNEQFF.

The J gene is TRBJ1-2, the V gene TRBV2; unclear D gene. V lost 4 bases and J lost 2, with 11 bases in between. The CDR3 loop spans 14 amino acids. Germline V gene lookup returns CDR1 SNHLY and CDR2 FYNNEI. CDR3 protein: CASSVGRMNYGYTF. CDR3 bases: TGTGCCAGCAGTGTTGGCAGAATGAACTATGGCTACACCTTC. Using reference TRBV2 and TRBJ1-2 for the parts outside the CDR3, the full variable domain is EPEVTQTPSHQVTQMGQEVILRCVPISNHLYFYWYRQILGQKVEFLVSFYNNEISEKSEIFDDQFSVERPDGSNFTLKIRSTKLEDSAMYFCASSVGRMNYGYTFGSGTRLTVV.

This clone was seen a handful of times. The CDR3 nucleotides read TGTGCCAGTAGAGCGCTAGCGGGAGGTGGAGAGACCCAGTACTTC. Translated, it gives CASRALAGGGETQYF. This sequence joins TRBV19 and TRBJ2-5; 11 bases agree with TRBD2. This CDR3 is 15 amino acids long. V shed 6 bases and J 4 bases; nucleotides not matched to a gene: 7. Per the germline V gene, CDR1 is LNHDA and CDR2 is SQIVND (reference sequence). Filled out from reference TRBV19 and TRBJ2-5, the complete variable domain reads DGGITQSPKYLFRKEGQNVTLSCEQNLNHDAMYWYRQDPGQGLRLIYYSQIVNDFQKGDIAEGYSVSREKKESFPLTVTSAQKNPTAFYLCASRALAGGGETQYFGPGTRLLVL.

Only one count was recorded for this clone. The chain recombines TRBV10-3 with TRBJ1-5; D may be TRBD1 (5 bases). Trimming shortened V by 3 bases and J by 1 base, and 16 bases separated the two germline ends. The CDR3 spans 17 residues. Germline V gene lookup returns CDR1 ENHRY and CDR2 SYGVKD. This CDR3 is CAISDTGGVASNQPQHF. In DNA form, the CDR3 reads TGTGCCATCAGTGACACAGGCGGTGTTGCGAGCAATCAGCCCCAGCATTTT.

In DNA, the CDR3 is TGTGCCAGCAGTCCCAGCGGGAGCCTCTCCTACAATGAGCAGTTCTTC. Protein product: CASSPSGSLSYNEQFF. The chain uses TRBV27 and TRBJ2-1, with 8 bases aligning to TRBD2. The CDR3 has 16 amino acids. Germline trimming cut 5 bases from V and 0 bases from J; bases unmatched to any gene: 6. Germline CDR1 is MNHEY and CDR2 is SMNVEV (reference sequence).

The rearrangement joins TRBV5-1 to TRBJ1-2; D perhaps matches TRBD1 (5 bases). V was clipped by 3 bases and J by 4 bases, with 13 bases between them. The CDR3 has 14 residues. Germline V gene sequence: CDR1 SGHRS, CDR2 YFSETQ. CDR3 in amino acids: CASSSDQRGYGYTF. The CDR3 nucleotides read TGCGCCAGCAGCTCGGATCAAAGGGGCTATGGCTACACCTTC.

This clone was found once. The chain combines TRBV7-2 with TRBJ1-5; 9 bases are a match to TRBD1. Germline loops: CDR1 SGHTA, CDR2 FQGNSA. The CDR3 spans 14 residues. The V and J ends lost 2 bases and 6 bases, in that order; junction bases with no gene match: 2. CDR3 nucleotides: TGTGCCAGCAGCTTACGACAGGGGGGTCAGCCCCAGCATTTT. It is translated as CASSLRQGGQPQHF.

This clone was recorded once. The rearrangement links TRBV11-3 to TRBJ1-1; D unclear. The germline V gene has CDR1 SGHNT and CDR2 YENEEA. The CDR3 extends over 13 amino acids. The V and J ends lost 5 bases and 1 base respectively, with 8 bases between them. CDR3 coding DNA: TGTGCCAGCAGCCGGGAAACGAACACTGAAGCTTTCTTT. This encodes CASSRETNTEAFF.

This chain joins TRBV19 and TRBJ1-5, with 9 nucleotides matching TRBD1. V was clipped by 6 bases and J by 5 bases; unmatched bases: 14. This CDR3 region has 17 residues. Germline loops: CDR1 LNHDA, CDR2 SQIVND (reference sequence). CDR3 amino acids: CASRQGAGGGFYQPQHF. The CDR3 DNA sequence: TGTGCCAGTAGACAGGGGGCTGGGGGTGGTTTTTATCAGCCCCAGCATTTT.

The CDR3 DNA is TGTGCCAGCAGTCCCGGACAGGGGTCTGGAGGCAATCAGCCCCAGCATTTT. Its translation: CASSPGQGSGGNQPQHF. The chain uses TRBV27 and TRBJ1-5, with 9 bases that match TRBD1. Germline values: CDR1 MNHEY, CDR2 SMNVEV (reference sequence). This CDR3 has 17 residues. V lost 5 bases, J lost 2 bases, and 10 bases stayed unmatched.

J is TRBJ2-1 and V is TRBV2; 7 bases match TRBD1. J gave up 2 bases and V 3 bases, and 1 base lay outside the gene matches. The germline V gene encodes CDR1 SNHLY and CDR2 FYNNEI. This CDR3 has 14 amino acids. The CDR3 sequence is CASSDGTAYNEQFF. CDR3 sequence (DNA): TGTGCCAGCAGTGACGGGACAGCCTACAATGAGCAGTTCTTC.

This chain connects TRBV19 to TRBJ2-1; 9 bases line up with TRBD1. Germline CDR1 and CDR2: LNHDA and SQIVND (reference sequence). Trimming removed 5 bases from V and 0 bases from J; junction bases left unmatched: 2. The CDR3 contains 15 residues. The CDR3 spells CASSPGQGSYNEQFF. Written as DNA, the CDR3 is TGTGCCAGTAGTCCGGGACAGGGCTCCTACAATGAGCAGTTCTTC. Filled out from reference TRBV19 and TRBJ2-1, the complete variable domain reads DGGITQSPKYLFRKEGQNVTLSCEQNLNHDAMYWYRQDPGQGLRLIYYSQIVNDFQKGDIAEGYSVSREKKESFPLTVTSAQKNPTAFYLCASSPGQGSYNEQFFGPGTRLTVL.

This rearrangement joins TRBV19 to TRBJ1-4; D uncertain. CDR1 and CDR2 (germline): LNHDA, SQIVND (reference sequence). V gave up 7 bases and J gave up 3 bases, with 15 bases separating them. This CDR3 comprises 15 residues. CDR3: CASNLVNTPNEKLFF. CDR3 nucleotide sequence: TGTGCCAGTAATCTCGTGAACACCCCTAATGAAAAACTGTTTTTT. The full variable domain, rest sourced from reference TRBV19 and TRBJ1-4, is DGGITQSPKYLFRKEGQNVTLSCEQNLNHDAMYWYRQDPGQGLRLIYYSQIVNDFQKGDIAEGYSVSREKKESFPLTVTSAQKNPTAFYLCASNLVNTPNEKLFFGSGTQLSVL.

This clone has just a few counts. The chain links TRBV6-6 to TRBJ1-1; 10 nucleotides agree with TRBD1. Germline V gene data show CDR1 as MNHNY and CDR2 as SVGAGI (reference sequence). The CDR3 has 15 residues. J lost 2 bases, V lost 6 bases, and 6 bases had no gene match. The CDR3 DNA follows: TGTGCCAGCAGGCCGGGACAGGGGAAAAACACTGAAGCTTTCTTT. Amino acid sequence: CASRPGQGKNTEAFF.

V gene TRBV24-1 combines with J gene TRBJ2-5, with 10 bases identical to TRBD1. This CDR3 contains 16 residues. With 3 bases clipped from V and 7 bases from J, the junction kept 10 bases outside the gene matches. From germline, CDR1 is KGHDR and CDR2 SFDVKD. The CDR3 DNA sequence: TGTGCCACCAGTGATGTACCGGGACAGGGGATGCCGACCCAGTACTTC. Its translation: CATSDVPGQGMPTQYF.

This chain connects TRBV4-2 to TRBJ2-3, with 11 bases matching TRBD2. The germline gives CDR1 LGHNA, CDR2 YNFKEQ. The CDR3 totals 23 residues. V shed 0 bases and J 1 base; nucleotides not matched to a gene: 21. The CDR3 DNA is TGTGCCAGCAGCCAAGAAAGGCTAGCGGGGGGTCGCCTCCCCTCAGGGGGCACAGATACGCAGTATTTT. Translation: CASSQERLAGGRLPSGGTDTQYF.

This clone turned up a few times. The chain recombines TRBV28 with TRBJ1-3, with D perhaps TRBD1 (6 bases). Trimming pared 7 bases from V and 4 bases from J, leaving 17 bases between. The CDR3 spans 15 residues. Germline V lookup: CDR1 MDHEN, CDR2 SYDVKM. The CDR3, as DNA: TGTGCCAGCAAGGAAGGAAGGGGGTCAGGAAACACCATATATTTT. Amino acid sequence: CASKEGRGSGNTIYF.

The chain joins TRBV4-3 to TRBJ1-2; 10 nucleotides align to TRBD1. The trim removed 4 bases at V and 4 bases at J, leaving 3 bases unmatched. The CDR3 is made up of 14 amino acids. Per germline, CDR1 LGHNA and CDR2 YSLEER. The CDR3 sequence: CASSRDRGIYGYTF. In DNA form, the CDR3 reads TGCGCCAGCAGCCGGGACAGGGGTATCTATGGCTACACCTTC.

This chain joins TRBV6-2 or TRBV6-3 and TRBJ1-2; D may be TRBD1 (5 bases). Germline assignment: CDR1 MNHEY and CDR2 SVGEGT. Trimming stripped 5 bases from V and 8 bases from J, with 21 bases between. There are 15 residues in the CDR3. The CDR3 is CASSTGPGRRGGYTF. DNA for the CDR3: TGTGCCAGCAGTACAGGTCCGGGACGGCGGGGCGGCTACACCTTC.